This TCR beta chain is drawn from a study of T cell responses to AZD1222 COVID-19 vaccine. Generated by immunoSEQ multiplex PCR, the TCRdb table keeps only in-frame clones and is missing some. In the table there are approximately 120,000 clones, about 90% of which are singletons. The germline CDR1 and CDR2 sequences are SGHDT and YYEEEE. The CDR3 contains 14 residues. Between the trimmed V and J ends, which lost 6 bases and 5 bases, there was a span of 17 bases. The chain uses TRBV5-6 and TRBJ1-2, with D possibly matching TRBD1 (6 bases). This clonotype was sampled from an adult in good health. Sequencing used peripheral blood, obtained on day 0 of AZD1222 vaccination. The chain's CDR3 is CASTRWWTAYGYTF. The CDR3 region has the DNA TGTGCCAGCACCCGGTGGTGGACAGCTTATGGCTACACCTTC.